Listed here is a single TCR beta chain. These data originate in a study of radiation and T cells in renal cell carcinoma. As to time point: blood 2 weeks post-SBRT. Treatment reported: 15 Gy SBRT to primary tumor, nephrectomy 4 weeks later. Generated by immunoSEQ multiplex PCR, the TCRdb table keeps only in-frame clones and is missing some. Here the sample spans about 130,000 clones, around 81% being singletons. The sample here was blood, taken from a patient whose treatment included radiotherapy and nephrectomy. This TCR was sampled from a man aged 50 or older with renal cell carcinoma.

CDR3 sequence (DNA): TGTGCCAGCAGCTTCCGGTCGGCTGGAAACACCATATATTTT. Its translation: CASSFRSAGNTIYF. The chain joins TRBV5-5 to TRBJ1-3; D gene uncertain. CDR1 and CDR2 (germline): SGHKS, YYEKEE (reference sequence). The CDR3 covers 14 residues. V was cut by 2 bases and J by 2 bases, with 8 bases left in between. Combining the CDR3 with reference TRBV5-5 and TRBJ1-3 gives the whole variable domain DAGVTQSPTHLIKTRGQQVTLRCSPISGHKSVSWYQQVLGQGPQFIFQYYEKEERGRGNFPDRFSARQFPNYSSELNVNALLLGDSALYLCASSFRSAGNTIYFGEGSWLTVV.